This note documents a single TCR beta chain sequence. Antigen specificity is unknown. Mismatch with germline at one junction end may stem from a read error. This sample stems from a study of cytomegalovirus exposure and HLA in healthy donors. Study-level points and caveats: It was confirmed in vitro that a few of the CMV-associated chains were specific for CMV antigens. The authors assumed roughly uniform sequencing depth across donors for presence/absence analyses. DRB1 had the most TCR associations and HLA-C the fewest, a later analysis found, with rates varying by HLA locus. Reportedly, TCR beta sequences accurately predicted HLA-A and HLA-B alleles in most subjects.

Primers included in the PCR were 60 Vbeta and 13 Jbeta primers. Profiling relied on immunoSEQ multiplex PCR, and the TCRdb table lists in-frame clones only, not all of them. The sample has about 72,000 clones; approximately 78% are singletons. The CDR3 consists of 11 residues. Germline assignment: CDR1 SGHNT and CDR2 YYREEE (reference sequence). This chain links TRBV5-4 with TRBJ2-5; D gene uncertain. The specimen sequenced was PBMCs. The sequence came from a man between 18 and 29 years old in good health and CMV-seronegative. CDR3 amino acids: CASSSEETQHF. The CDR3 bases are TGTGCCAGCAGCTCAGAGGAGACCCAGCACTTC.